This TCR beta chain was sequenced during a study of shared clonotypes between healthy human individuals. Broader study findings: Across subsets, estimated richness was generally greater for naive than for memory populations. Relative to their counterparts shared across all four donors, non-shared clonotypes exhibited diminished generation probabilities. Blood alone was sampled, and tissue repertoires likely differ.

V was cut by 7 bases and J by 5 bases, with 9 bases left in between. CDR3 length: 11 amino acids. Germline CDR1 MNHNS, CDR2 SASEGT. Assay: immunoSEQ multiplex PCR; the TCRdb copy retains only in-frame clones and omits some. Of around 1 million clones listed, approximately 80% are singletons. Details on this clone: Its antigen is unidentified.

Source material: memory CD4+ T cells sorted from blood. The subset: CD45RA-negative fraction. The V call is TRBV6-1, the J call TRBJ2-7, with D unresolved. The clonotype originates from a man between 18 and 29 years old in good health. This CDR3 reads CASMLYDEQYF. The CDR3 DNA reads TGTGCCAGCATGTTGTACGACGAGCAGTACTTC.